These T cell receptor beta chains were read from a single sample in a study of blood T cells in healthy people across ages. TCRdb fed the 5' RACE reads into MiXCR, producing one record per CDR3 protein. The table lists 1.2 million to 1.5 million distinct CDR3 sequences, about 43% of them singletons. The specimen was blood. The receptor set was obtained from a woman between 18 and 29 years old in good health. CDR3s include the opening cysteine and the closing phenylalanine or tryptophan. D genes are given only for firm matches. Not every row has a clone size; where given, it reads once, few, many or a size class.

>TRBV6-1|.|TRBJ1-2|.
TGTGCCAGCAGCGGATTTATCGGGACTTTTCGCTATGGCTACACCTTC
CASSGFIGTFRYGYTF
>TRBV7-2|once|TRBJ2-1|.
TGTGCCAGCAGCCCGGACCAAAACTCCTACAATGAGCAGTTCTTC
CASSPDQNSYNEQFF
>TRBV6-2/TRBV6-3|once|TRBJ2-7|.
TGTGCCAGCAGACAACAGGGTGACGAGCAGGACTTC
CASRQQGDEQDF
>TRBV12-3/TRBV12-4|few|TRBJ2-5|.
TGTGCCAGCAGCCGTGGGAGCTCCGCACAAGAGACCCAGTACTTC
CASSRGSSAQETQYF
>TRBV5-1|few|TRBJ2-7|.
TGCGCCAGCAGCCCCTCCGGGACCCACGCGTACGAGCAGTACTTC
CASSPSGTHAYEQYF
>TRBV11-2|.|TRBJ2-3|TRBD2
TGTGCCAGCAGCTGGACTAGATCCGATACGCAGTATTTT
CASSWTRSDTQYF
>TRBV6-5|few|TRBJ1-2|.
TGTGCCAGCGGGACCGCGGGGGGCTACACCTTC
CASGTAGGYTF
>TRBV7-2|.|TRBJ2-1|TRBD2
TGTGCCAGCAGACTCCTGACGGGAGGGAGGCACAATGAGCAGTTCTTC
CASRLLTGGRHNEQFF
>TRBV5-1|once|TRBJ2-1|.
TGCGCCAGCACGAGAAATAGCGGAGAACCCGGTGAGCAGTTCTTC
CASTRNSGEPGEQFF
>TRBV10-3|.|TRBJ2-7|TRBD2
TGTGCCATCAGTGAGTCGCCGGGACTAGCGGGATTCAATGAGCAGTACTTC
CAISESPGLAGFNEQYF
>TRBV11-2|.|TRBJ2-7|TRBD1
TGTGCCAGCAGCTCCCCCATGGACAGGCGGGCCTACGAGCAGTACTTC
CASSSPMDRRAYEQYF
>TRBV4-2|few|TRBJ2-5|.
TGTGCCAGCAGCCCAATCGACAGTCCTTACAATGAGCAGTACTTC
CASSPIDSPYNEQYF
>TRBV7-8|.|TRBJ2-4|TRBD2
TGTGCCAGCAGCTCACCTAGCCCTTCTAGCGGGAGAGCCAAAACCATTCAGTACTTC
CASSSPSPSSGRAKTIQYF
>TRBV9|.|TRBJ2-5|TRBD2
TGTGCCAGCAGCGCGCCACTAGCGGGGGGCCAAGAGACCCAGTACTTC
CASSAPLAGGQETQYF